These 26 T cell receptor beta chains were sequenced from one sample in a study of blood T cell repertoires in COVID-19. The data were produced by immunoSEQ multiplex PCR, yet TCRdb's version contains in-frame clones alone and is incomplete. The repertoire has 200,000 or so clones, 80% to 90% of them found once; the top ten carry roughly 3%. The sequenced sample was PBMCs or T cells enriched from blood (not recorded which). Receptors were obtained from a woman under 30 in a cohort exposed to, infected with or recovered from COVID-19 (not recorded which).

The CDR3 nucleotides read TGTGCCAGCAGTTCCGACACTCAGCCCCAGCATTTT. This gives the protein CASSSDTQPQHF. This chain uses TRBV6-2 or TRBV6-3 with TRBJ1-5; D gene ambiguous. V lost 4 bases, J lost 6 bases, and 7 bases lay in between. CDR1 MNHEY and CDR2 SVGEGT come from the germline V gene. The CDR3 is made up of 12 amino acids.

The chain carries TRBV11-3 and TRBJ2-3; 10 positions match TRBD2. CDR3 size: 16 residues. CDR1 and CDR2 (germline): SGHNT, YENEEA. V trimming: 0 bases; J trimming: 4 bases; junction bases outside the gene matches: 4. CDR3 coding DNA: TGTGCCAGCAGCTTAGATCGGCTAGCGGGAGCAGATACGCAGTATTTT. Translated: CASSLDRLAGADTQYF.

The chain has TRBV10-1 and TRBJ2-1; 10 bases fit TRBD1. V trimming: 4 bases; J trimming: 10 bases; junction bases outside the gene matches: 7. Germline lookup yields CDR1 WNHNN and CDR2 SYGVQD (reference sequence). The CDR3 spans 14 residues. The CDR3 sequence is CASSGQGAMTEQFF. CDR3 bases: TGCGCCAGCAGTGGACAGGGGGCGATGACAGAGCAGTTCTTC.

DNA for the CDR3: TGTGCCACCAGTGAAGTCCTAGGAGCCTCCTACAATGAGCAGTTCTTC. It yields the protein CATSEVLGASYNEQFF. The rearrangement links TRBV24-1 to TRBJ2-1; D is unclear. V gave up 4 bases and J gave up 0 bases, with 12 bases separating them. The CDR3 contains 16 residues. Germline assignment: CDR1 KGHDR and CDR2 SFDVKD.

The chain couples TRBV25-1 to TRBJ1-1; D gene uncertain. This CDR3 has 13 amino acids. The V and J ends lost 0 bases and 4 bases respectively, with 6 bases between them. Germline V lookup: CDR1 MGHDK, CDR2 SYGVNS. In DNA, the CDR3 is TGTGCCAGCAGTGAATATAGTGGCACTGAAGCTTTCTTT. Its protein is CASSEYSGTEAFF.

The V gene is TRBV6-1, the J gene TRBJ2-3; D ambiguous. The CDR3 contains 15 residues. Germline CDR1 reads MNHNS; CDR2 reads SASEGT. The ends were cut back, 2 bases at V and 5 bases at J, with 14 bases in the middle. In DNA, the CDR3 is TGTGCCAGCAGTGAACAGGAATATCTACGAGATACGCAGTATTTT. Its protein is CASSEQEYLRDTQYF.

CDR3 nucleotide sequence: TGTGCCAGCAGCTTAGGCCGGGACAGAAACACCGGGGAGCTGTTTTTT. Protein sequence: CASSLGRDRNTGELFF. The chain joins TRBV7-9 to TRBJ2-2; TRBD1 agrees at 7 bases. CDR1 SEHNR and CDR2 FQNEAQ come from the germline V gene (reference sequence). The CDR3 has 16 amino acids. Germline trimming cut 1 base from V and 2 bases from J; bases unmatched to any gene: 4.

This clone was counted once. The chain is built from TRBV18 and TRBJ1-5, with D maybe TRBD1 (5 bases). The ends were cut back, 5 bases at V and 11 bases at J, with 28 bases in the middle. CDR3 length: 17 amino acids. Germline V lookup: CDR1 KGHSH, CDR2 LQKENI. CDR3 in DNA: TGTGCCAGCTCATGGACCAACCGGGACCGGTGGAGGAGGGCCCAGCATTTT. Translating gives CASSWTNRDRWRRAQHF.

This chain uses TRBV10-3 with TRBJ2-7, with 9 nucleotides matching TRBD1. The CDR3 totals 13 residues. J lost 6 bases, V lost 6 bases, and 6 bases had no gene match. CDR1 is ENHRY, CDR2 SYGVKD, per germline. The CDR3 DNA follows: TGTGCCATCAGGCCCGGGACAGGGATCGAGCAGTACTTC. Translation: CAIRPGTGIEQYF.

This clone showed up just once. This rearrangement joins TRBV18 to TRBJ1-1, with TRBD1 matching over 10 bases. CDR1 and CDR2 from the germline V gene are KGHSH and LQKENI. The CDR3 runs to 12 residues. V was pared by 6 bases and J by 7 bases, with 2 bases of the junction left unmatched. CDR3 in amino acids: CASSRDRGEAFF. The CDR3 nucleotides read TGTGCCAGCTCCCGGGACAGGGGTGAAGCTTTCTTT.

This chain uses TRBV4-1 with TRBJ1-2; D remains unclear. This CDR3 region has 15 residues. Trimming took off 0 bases at V and 4 bases at J, with 12 bases between the two ends. Germline V gene sequence: CDR1 MGHRA, CDR2 YSYEKL. CDR3 protein: CASSQEVVIGYGYTF. DNA of the CDR3: TGCGCCAGCAGCCAAGAGGTGGTAATCGGCTATGGCTACACCTTC.

The CDR3 DNA is TGTGCCAGTAGTCAGGGGGCTGACTATGGCTACACCTTC. This sequence encodes CASSQGADYGYTF. J is TRBJ1-2 and V is TRBV19; TRBD1 agrees at 8 bases. Per the germline V gene, CDR1 is LNHDA and CDR2 is SQIVND (reference sequence). The CDR3 is 13 residues long. With V trimmed by 5 bases and J by 3 bases, 2 bases remained unmatched.

CDR3 sequence reads: CASSLIGQGNQPQHF. In DNA form, the CDR3 reads TGTGCCAGCAGTTTAATTGGACAGGGCAATCAGCCCCAGCATTTT. The chain carries TRBV28 and TRBJ1-5; 7 bases map to TRBD1. The V gene end was trimmed by 2 bases and the J gene end by 2 bases; junction bases not matched to a gene: 3. The CDR3 has 15 amino acids. Germline-derived CDR1 and CDR2 are MDHEN and SYDVKM.

The chain links TRBV29-1 to TRBJ2-1; possibly TRBD2 for D (5 bases). CDR1 is SQVTM, CDR2 ANQGSEA, per germline. V was pared by 7 bases and J by 0 bases, with 16 bases between. The CDR3 totals 15 residues. The CDR3 sequence: CSADGGLSSYNEQFF. CDR3 nucleotide sequence: TGCAGCGCCGACGGCGGGCTGAGCTCCTACAATGAGCAGTTCTTC.

The chain carries TRBV7-9 and TRBJ1-2, with TRBD1 identical over 8 bases. With V trimmed by 5 bases and J by 7 bases, 18 bases remained unmatched. CDR3 length: 17 residues. Germline-derived CDR1 and CDR2 are SEHNR and FQNEAQ (reference sequence). The CDR3 DNA follows: TGTGCCAGCAGCATTGGACAGGGATGGCCTAAAGGAACTGGCTACACCTTC. Its protein is CASSIGQGWPKGTGYTF.

The chain recombines TRBV24-1 with TRBJ1-5, with a weak D call TRBD1 (6 bases). The CDR3 runs 14 residues. Per germline, CDR1 KGHDR and CDR2 SFDVKD. Trimming took off 4 bases at V and 7 bases at J, with 13 bases between the two ends. The DNA for the CDR3 is TGTGCCACCAGTGACCGGGGGGGCGGACAGCCCCAGCATTTT. This translates into CATSDRGGGQPQHF.

This chain links TRBV6-5 with TRBJ1-1, with D perhaps matching TRBD1 (5 bases). Between the trimmed V and J ends, which lost 6 bases and 2 bases, there was a span of 13 bases. Germline-derived CDR1 and CDR2 are MNHEY and SVGAGI. CDR3 length: 14 amino acids. The CDR3: CASSSTGKNTEAFF. The CDR3 nucleotides read TGTGCCAGCAGCTCCACAGGAAAAAACACTGAAGCTTTCTTT.

The gene calls are TRBV18 and TRBJ1-5, with 7 bases matching TRBD1. The CDR3 consists of 13 residues. The germline gives CDR1 KGHSH, CDR2 LQKENI. Trimming at V came to 4 bases and at J to 6 bases, leaving 3 bases not matched to a gene. CDR3 nucleotides: TGTGCCAGCTCACAGGGGGCCGTTCAGCCCCAGCATTTT. Amino acid sequence: CASSQGAVQPQHF.

The genes are TRBV10-2 and TRBJ1-5; D remains ambiguous. This CDR3 comprises 13 residues. CDR1 is WSHSY and CDR2 is SAAADI in the germline V gene. The ends were cut back, 6 bases at V and 9 bases at J, with 15 bases in the middle. CDR3 in DNA: TGCGCCAGCAGAGAAACCCAGAGGGTGCCCCAGCATTTT. Residues: CASRETQRVPQHF.

The V and J genes are TRBV9 and TRBJ2-5, with 10 bases matching TRBD2. CDR1 SGDLS and CDR2 YYNGEE come from the germline V gene. CDR3 length: 14 residues. Germline trimming cut 4 bases from V and 3 bases from J; bases unmatched to any gene: 3. This CDR3 reads CASSSGTSEETQYF. As DNA, the CDR3 is TGTGCCAGCAGCTCCGGGACTAGCGAAGAGACCCAGTACTTC. Filled out from reference TRBV9 and TRBJ2-5, the complete variable domain reads DSGVTQTPKHLITATGQRVTLRCSPRSGDLSVYWYQQSLDQGLQFLIQYYNGEERAKGNILERFSAQQFPDLHSELNLSSLELGDSALYFCASSSGTSEETQYFGPGTRLLVL.

The V call is TRBV4-2, the J call TRBJ1-2; possibly TRBD1 for D (5 bases). From germline, CDR1 is LGHNA and CDR2 YNFKEQ. V was trimmed by 1 base and J by 4 bases, leaving 10 bases between them. This CDR3 is built from 14 residues. CDR3 sequence reads: CASSQAGNTYGYTF. The CDR3 DNA follows: TGTGCCAGCAGCCAAGCAGGGAATACCTATGGCTACACCTTC.

The V and J genes are TRBV5-4 and TRBJ1-4; TRBD1 matches 7 bases. CDR3 size: 16 residues. The junction had 4 bases not matched to a gene; V was cut back by 2 bases and J by 0 bases. In germline, CDR1 is SGHNT, CDR2 YYREEE (reference sequence). DNA of the CDR3: TGTGCCAGCAGCTTTAACAGGGGAACAACTAATGAAAAACTGTTTTTT. This encodes CASSFNRGTTNEKLFF.

This chain joins TRBV9 and TRBJ2-2, with 9 bases identical to TRBD1. Germline V gene lookup returns CDR1 SGDLS and CDR2 YYNGEE. The CDR3 runs 17 residues. V lost 1 base, J lost 7 bases, and 11 bases stayed unmatched. The CDR3 protein is CASSVSPSDRGNGELFF. DNA of the CDR3: TGTGCCAGCAGCGTATCCCCATCGGACAGGGGTAACGGGGAGCTGTTTTTT.

This sequence joins TRBV7-2 and TRBJ1-6, with a weak D call TRBD1 (5 bases). The CDR3 length is 16 residues. V was pared by 3 bases and J by 6 bases, with 15 bases between. Germline V gene lookup returns CDR1 SGHTA and CDR2 FQGNSA. Written as DNA, the CDR3 is TGTGCCAGCAGCTTCAAAGGGCCCGGGGGTAATTCACCCCTCCACTTT. Protein: CASSFKGPGGNSPLHF.

The chain is built from TRBV6-6 and TRBJ1-5, with unresolved D. The CDR3 is 16 amino acids. Germline loops: CDR1 MNHNY, CDR2 SVGAGI (reference sequence). The germline V and J ends were trimmed by 6 bases and 1 base, with 16 bases remaining between them. The chain's CDR3 is CASSKIGDYSNQPQHF. CDR3 DNA sequence: TGTGCCAGCAGCAAGATCGGGGATTACAGCAATCAGCCCCAGCATTTT.

The rearrangement joins TRBV15 to TRBJ1-2, with 7 nucleotides matching TRBD1. This CDR3 contains 14 residues. CDR1 is LNHNV, CDR2 YYDKDF, per germline (reference sequence). Trimming removed 6 bases from V and 3 bases from J; junction bases left unmatched: 7. In DNA, the CDR3 is TGTGCCACCAGTCGGGGCAGGGGGGACTATGGCTACACCTTC. It specifies CATSRGRGDYGYTF.